These 10 T cell receptor beta chains came from one sample sequenced in a study of blood T cell repertoires in COVID-19. Clones were read by immunoSEQ multiplex PCR, and TCRdb kept only the in-frame ones, dropping some. The sample contains 15,000 or so clones, 85% to 95% of which appear only once. Sequenced material: peripheral blood. The receptors derive from a human donor with active COVID-19. The donor label of this sample is uncertain.

This chain uses TRBV7-8 with TRBJ2-7, with D possibly being TRBD2 (6 bases). CDR3 length equals 15 residues. The germline V and J ends were trimmed by 3 bases and 5 bases, with 17 bases remaining between them. Per germline, CDR1 SGHVS and CDR2 FQNEAQ. The CDR3 reads CASSFPVTGGHEQYF. CDR3 sequence (DNA): TGTGCCAGCAGCTTCCCGGTCACCGGGGGTCACGAGCAGTACTTC. The variable domain in full, with the rest retrieved from reference TRBV7-8 and TRBJ2-7, is GAGVSQSPRYKVAKRGQDVALRCDPISGHVSLFWYQQALGQGPEFLTYFQNEAQLDKSGLPSDRFFAERPEGSVSTLKIQRTQQEDSAVYLCASSFPVTGGHEQYFGPGTRLTVT.

The J gene is TRBJ2-2, the V gene TRBV18, with TRBD2 matching 9 bases. CDR1 and CDR2 from the germline V gene are KGHSH and LQKENI. V trimming: 5 bases; J trimming: 4 bases; junction bases outside the gene matches: 2. CDR3 size: 14 residues. CDR3 sequence reads: CASSSLAGTGELFF. The CDR3 nucleotides are TGTGCCAGCTCATCACTAGCGGGCACCGGGGAGCTGTTTTTT. The full variable domain, completed using reference TRBV18 and TRBJ2-2, is NAGVMQNPRHLVRRRGQEARLRCSPMKGHSHVYWYRQLPEEGLKFMVYLQKENIIDESGMPKERFSAEFPKEGPSILRIQQVVRGDSAAYFCASSSLAGTGELFFGEGSRLTVL.

The chain couples TRBV30 to TRBJ1-3, with TRBD1 as a possible D gene (6 bases). The V gene's germline CDR1 is GTSNPN and CDR2 SVGIG (reference sequence). The CDR3 sequence is 15 residues long. The germline V and J ends were trimmed by 0 bases and 3 bases, with 12 bases remaining between them. CDR3 coding DNA: TGTGCCTGGAGTGTACCCAGGGGAAGTGGAAACACCATATATTTT. Translation: CAWSVPRGSGNTIYF.

The J gene is TRBJ1-1, the V gene TRBV2; 8 nucleotides match TRBD1. In germline, CDR1 is SNHLY, CDR2 FYNNEI. Trimming cost V 6 bases and J 3 bases; bases outside gene matches: 6. The CDR3 totals 14 residues. CDR3 coding DNA: TGTGCCAGCAGCCGACAGGGGCCCCACACTGAAGCTTTCTTT. Translated: CASSRQGPHTEAFF. Using reference TRBV2 and TRBJ1-1 for the parts outside the CDR3, the full variable domain is EPEVTQTPSHQVTQMGQEVILRCVPISNHLYFYWYRQILGQKVEFLVSFYNNEISEKSEIFDDQFSVERPDGSNFTLKIRSTKLEDSAMYFCASSRQGPHTEAFFGQGTRLTVV.

The count of this clone is one. The chain employs TRBV7-2 and TRBJ1-1; tentatively, D is TRBD1 (5 bases). The ends were cut back, 2 bases at V and 4 bases at J, with 8 bases in the middle. Germline lookup yields CDR1 SGHTA and CDR2 FQGNSA. The CDR3 is 13 residues long. In DNA form, the CDR3 reads TGTGCCAGCAGCTTACAGGGCCGCACTGAAGCTTTCTTT. The encoded protein is CASSLQGRTEAFF.

The chain uses TRBV9 and TRBJ1-4, with a tentative D call TRBD1 (5 bases). The germline gives CDR1 SGDLS, CDR2 YYNGEE. Trimming removed 3 bases from V and 2 bases from J, with 14 bases in between. CDR3 length equals 16 residues. The CDR3 DNA follows: TGTGCCAGCAGCGCGACGGGGGGTGGGACTAATGAAAAACTGTTTTTT. Protein sequence: CASSATGGGTNEKLFF.

V and J are TRBV28 and TRBJ2-2, with 10 bases that match TRBD1. Trimming at V came to 6 bases and at J to 5 bases, leaving 3 bases not matched to a gene. Looked up from germline, CDR1 is MDHEN and CDR2 is SYDVKM. This CDR3 spans 14 amino acids. The CDR3 DNA reads as TGTGCCAGCAGACGACAGGGGGCGACCGGGGAGCTGTTTTTT. Amino acid sequence: CASRRQGATGELFF.

V is TRBV29-1 and J is TRBJ2-1; no firm D call. Trimming cost V 7 bases and J 6 bases, with 16 bases left between them. This CDR3 is built from 13 residues. The germline V gene encodes CDR1 SQVTM and CDR2 ANQGSEA. The CDR3 sequence is CSATTSAANEQFF. CDR3 nucleotides: TGCAGCGCAACGACTTCCGCGGCCAATGAGCAGTTCTTC.

CDR3 in DNA: TGTGCCAGCAGTCGAAGAAGGGGACTTAGCACAGATACGCAGTATTTT. Amino acid sequence: CASSRRRGLSTDTQYF. This chain uses TRBV6-2 or TRBV6-3 with TRBJ2-3; TRBD2 might be the D (6 bases). This CDR3 spans 16 amino acids. CDR1 and CDR2 from the germline V gene are MNHEY and SVGEGT. Trimming cost V 5 bases and J 0 bases, with 15 bases left between them.

The chain is built from TRBV5-1 and TRBJ2-3; D is perhaps TRBD1 (5 bases). V lost 4 bases to trimming and J lost 11 bases, with 23 bases between them. Germline V gives CDR1 SGHRS, CDR2 YFSETQ. The CDR3 loop spans 15 amino acids. The CDR3 is CASSTRQSLSPGQYF. DNA of the CDR3: TGCGCCAGCAGCACCCGACAGAGCCTATCTCCTGGGCAGTATTTT.